The present T cell receptor (beta chain) was sequenced within a study of blood T cell repertoires in COVID-19. Study as a whole: Sites in the United States, Italy and Spain provided acute and convalescent COVID-19 samples. Nucleic acid was either cDNA or gDNA, and it came from T cells, B-cell-depleted T cells, or PBMCs.

Germline CDR1 and CDR2: LNHDA and SQIVND (reference sequence). Deletions cut 5 bases from V and 2 bases from J, with 14 bases between. The CDR3 has 15 residues. Study processing details: The authors estimated nucleated cell counts from reference gene primer amplification. The data were produced by immunoSEQ multiplex PCR, yet TCRdb's version contains in-frame clones alone and is incomplete. Clone size and the V and J calls come from that table; the DNA yielded D and trimming. The table records roughly 200,000 clones, 76% of them present only once. This receptor was identified in a woman aged 45-65 years with active or convalescent COVID-19. The sequencing input was peripheral blood. This chain connects TRBV19 to TRBJ2-3; D perhaps matches TRBD1 (5 bases). CDR3 amino acids: CASSRAGIVTDTQYF. The CDR3 DNA reads as TGTGCCAGTAGTCGGGCAGGGATAGTCACAGATACGCAGTATTTT.